A single T cell receptor beta chain is shown here with its context. Its specificity is not known. This CDR3 region has 14 residues. Between the trimmed V and J ends, which lost 0 bases and 1 base, there was a span of 6 bases. Germline V lookup: CDR1 SGHTA, CDR2 FQGNSA. These data are taken from a study of cytomegalovirus exposure and HLA in healthy donors. The donors, nominally healthy at sampling, likely had unrecorded immune exposures. The PCR had 60 Vbeta and 13 Jbeta primers. Clones were read by immunoSEQ multiplex PCR, and TCRdb kept only the in-frame ones, dropping some. The sample contains around 100,000 clones, about four fifths of which appear only once. Overall study results and limits: By a later analysis, the bulk of CMV-associated TCR beta chains appeared HLA-restricted. Most TCR beta V segments were productive about 87% or about 30% of the time in an earlier analysis. The study recorded about 160 TCR beta chains that were cytomegalovirus-associated.

The chain recombines TRBV7-2 with TRBJ2-5; D is perhaps TRBD1 (5 bases). The sample taken for sequencing was PBMCs. This receptor was taken from a man younger than 40 in good health and CMV-seropositive. The CDR3 bases are TGTGCCAGCAGCTTAGCCAGGGCCCAAGAGACCCAGTACTTC. This codes for CASSLARAQETQYF.